This TCR beta chain was captured by sequencing in a study of beta chain features in type 1 diabetes. Study as a whole: Sorted cell examination encompassed roughly 98,000,000 cells across all samples. General observations from the study: Patients and controls would share equally any PCR tilt toward shorter templates. Shortening of TCRB CDR3s, moderate but significant, appeared in all four CD4+ subsets of Type 1 diabetes patients.

The whole isolated RNA underwent reverse transcription, so sequencing captured expressed TCRB transcripts. Roughly 3.6 million reads per sample on average were obtained from naive, central memory and regulatory T cell samples. Profiling relied on immunoSEQ multiplex PCR, and the TCRdb table lists in-frame clones only, not all of them. Here the sample spans 400,000 or so clones, 9.6% being singletons. Germline values: CDR1 LNHDA, CDR2 SQIVND (reference sequence). There are 14 residues in the CDR3. Germline trimming cut 8 bases from V and 9 bases from J; bases unmatched to any gene: 14. Sort purity for all populations was recorded as exceeding 98%. On this clone: Its matching antigen is unknown.

This TCR was recovered from a man aged 30-40 years with type 1 diabetes. Sequenced input: central memory CD4+ T cells from blood. The chain has TRBV19 and TRBJ2-7, with 9 nucleotides matching TRBD1. Written as DNA, the CDR3 is TGTGCCAGTCGGCCGGGACAGGGTTCCTCATGGCAGTACTTC. Encoded protein: CASRPGQGSSWQYF.